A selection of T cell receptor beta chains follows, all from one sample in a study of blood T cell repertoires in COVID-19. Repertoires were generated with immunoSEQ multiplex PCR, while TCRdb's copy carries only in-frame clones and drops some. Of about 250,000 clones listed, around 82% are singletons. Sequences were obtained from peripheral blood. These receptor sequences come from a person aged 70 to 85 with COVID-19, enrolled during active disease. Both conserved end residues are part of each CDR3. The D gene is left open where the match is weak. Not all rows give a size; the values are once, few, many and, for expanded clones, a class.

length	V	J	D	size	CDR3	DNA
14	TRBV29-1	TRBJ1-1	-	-	CSVKGGSLNTEAFF	TGCAGCGTTAAGGGAGGGAGCCTTAACACTGAAGCTTTCTTT
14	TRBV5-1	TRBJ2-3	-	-	CASSPTESTDTQYF	TGCGCCAGCAGTCCAACAGAAAGCACAGATACGCAGTATTTT
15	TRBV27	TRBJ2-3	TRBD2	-	CASSFRGGGVDTQYF	TGTGCCAGCAGTTTTCGGGGCGGGGGGGTAGATACGCAGTATTTT
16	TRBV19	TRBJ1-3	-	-	CASSIETGSSGNTIYF	TGTGCCAGTAGTATTGAAACAGGTTCCTCTGGAAACACCATATATTTT
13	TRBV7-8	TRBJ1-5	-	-	CASSLAYDQPQHF	TGTGCCAGCAGCTTAGCTTATGATCAGCCCCAGCATTTT
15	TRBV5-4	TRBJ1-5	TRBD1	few	CASSLDRGVNQPQHF	TGTGCCAGCAGCTTGGACAGGGGGGTCAATCAGCCCCAGCATTTT
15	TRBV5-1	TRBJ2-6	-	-	CASSYTVTGANVLTF	TGCGCCAGCAGCTACACCGTTACGGGGGCCAACGTCCTGACTTTC
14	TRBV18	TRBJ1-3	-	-	CASSPILEGNTIYF	TGTGCCAGCTCACCAATACTTGAGGGAAACACCATATATTTT
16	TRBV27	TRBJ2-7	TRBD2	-	CASSLYGGSPFDEQYF	TGTGCCAGCAGTTTATATGGCGGGAGCCCCTTTGACGAGCAGTACTTC
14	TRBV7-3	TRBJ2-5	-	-	CASSTSGDVETQYF	TGTGCCAGCAGCACCTCCGGAGATGTGGAGACCCAGTACTTC
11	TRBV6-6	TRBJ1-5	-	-	CASSQVGPQHF	TGTGCCAGCAGCCAGGTGGGGCCCCAGCATTTT
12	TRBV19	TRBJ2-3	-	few	CASGWGQSTQYF	TGTGCCAGTGGGTGGGGACAATCCACGCAGTATTTT
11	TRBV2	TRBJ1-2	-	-	CASSQGYGYTF	TGTGCCAGCAGCCAGGGCTATGGCTACACCTTC
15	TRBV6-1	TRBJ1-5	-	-	CASSEVTGGNQPQHF	TGTGCCAGCAGTGAGGTGACAGGAGGCAATCAGCCCCAGCATTTT
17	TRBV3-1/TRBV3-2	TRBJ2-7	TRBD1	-	CASSQDKDRTPLYEQYF	TGTGCCAGCAGCCAAGATAAGGACAGGACCCCCTTGTACGAGCAGTACTTC
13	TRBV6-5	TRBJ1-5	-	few	CASSYGGNQPQHF	TGTGCCAGCAGTTACGGGGGGAATCAGCCCCAGCATTTT
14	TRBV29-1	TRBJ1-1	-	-	CSVALGGARTEAFF	TGCAGCGTTGCCTTAGGGGGGGCCCGCACTGAAGCTTTCTTT
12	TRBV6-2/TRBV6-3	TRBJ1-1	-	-	CASSYRGAGAFF	TGTGCCAGCAGTTACCGGGGGGCCGGAGCTTTCTTT
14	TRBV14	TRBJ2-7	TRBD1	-	CASLPGQVTYEQYF	TGTGCCAGCCTTCCGGGACAGGTTACCTACGAGCAGTACTTC
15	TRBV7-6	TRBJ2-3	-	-	CASSLDPDLTDTQYF	TGTGCCAGCAGCTTAGATCCAGATTTGACAGATACGCAGTATTTT
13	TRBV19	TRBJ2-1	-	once	CASSLGNRGEQFF	TGTGCCAGTAGTCTAGGGAATCGAGGTGAGCAGTTCTTC
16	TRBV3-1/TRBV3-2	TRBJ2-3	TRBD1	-	CASSQGLWDRGLSQYF	TGTGCCAGCAGCCAAGGGCTTTGGGACAGGGGACTCTCGCAGTATTTT
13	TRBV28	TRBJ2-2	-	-	CASSRGDTGELFF	TGTGCCAGCAGCCGAGGCGACACCGGGGAGCTGTTTTTT
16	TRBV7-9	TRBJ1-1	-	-	CASSLDVWVIGTEAFF	TGTGCCAGCAGCTTAGACGTTTGGGTAATCGGGACTGAAGCTTTCTTT
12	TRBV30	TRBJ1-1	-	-	CAWSPSYTEAFF	TGTGCCTGGAGTCCGTCCTACACTGAAGCTTTCTTT
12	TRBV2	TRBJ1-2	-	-	CASSEQGLGYTF	TGTGCCAGCAGTGAACAGGGACTAGGCTACACCTTC
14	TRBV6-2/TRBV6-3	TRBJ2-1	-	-	CASSETGLYNEQFF	TGTGCCAGCAGTGAGACAGGTCTGTACAATGAGCAGTTCTTC
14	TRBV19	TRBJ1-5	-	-	CATSTGDSNQPQHF	TGTGCCACCTCCACCGGGGATAGCAATCAGCCCCAGCATTTT
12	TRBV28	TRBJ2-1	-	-	CASRATTGGQFF	TGTGCCAGCAGGGCTACCACCGGGGGGCAGTTCTTC
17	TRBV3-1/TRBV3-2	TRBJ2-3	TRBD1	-	CASSQAQGTDNTDTQYF	TGTGCCAGCAGCCAGGCCCAAGGGACAGACAACACAGATACGCAGTATTTT
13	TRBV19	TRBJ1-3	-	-	CASKEGSGNTIYF	TGTGCCAGTAAGGAGGGCTCTGGAAACACCATATATTTT
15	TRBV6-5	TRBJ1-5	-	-	CASTWSREVNQPQHF	TGTGCCAGCACTTGGTCCCGGGAGGTCAATCAGCCCCAGCATTTT
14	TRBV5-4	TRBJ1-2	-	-	CASSQLTENYGYTF	TGTGCCAGCAGCCAACTGACTGAAAACTATGGCTACACCTTC
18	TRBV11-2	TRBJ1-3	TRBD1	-	CASSLTDPAGQTLNTIYF	TGTGCCAGCAGCTTAACAGACCCCGCGGGACAGACTCTAAACACCATATATTTT
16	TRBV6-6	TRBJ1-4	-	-	CASSQLSGAANEKLFF	TGTGCCAGCAGTCAACTCTCAGGGGCGGCTAATGAAAAACTGTTTTTT
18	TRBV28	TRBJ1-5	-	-	CASSFGGLWDIGNQPQHF	TGTGCCAGCAGTTTTGGGGGACTATGGGATATTGGCAATCAGCCCCAGCATTTT
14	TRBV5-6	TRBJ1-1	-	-	CASSLELPNTEAFF	TGTGCCAGCAGCTTAGAGCTTCCGAACACTGAAGCTTTCTTT